This entry lists 17 T cell receptor beta chains sequenced from one sample in a study of early T cells in non-severe SARS-CoV-2 infection. MiXCR was run by TCRdb on the 5' RACE reads, yielding one entry per CDR3 protein. The table includes more than 75,000 distinct CDR3 sequences, less than 15% detected once. Input material: whole blood. The receptors here all came from an adult who was a healthcare worker with PCR-confirmed SARS-CoV-2 infection or an uninfected control (not recorded which).

The rearrangement links TRBV20-1 to TRBJ2-7; D is ambiguous. CDR1 is DFQATT, CDR2 SNEGSKA, per germline (reference sequence). The CDR3 runs to 14 residues. V lost 0 bases, J lost 4 bases, and 13 bases lay in between. The CDR3 spells CSARDTGRSYEQYF. CDR3 bases: TGCAGTGCTAGAGATACGGGTCGGAGTTACGAGCAGTACTTC.

The chain carries TRBV3-1 and TRBJ2-2, with D tentatively TRBD2 (6 bases). Germline CDR1 LGHDT, CDR2 YNNKEL (reference sequence). V was cut by 1 base and J by 4 bases, with 13 bases left in between. The CDR3 is 16 amino acids. CDR3 sequence reads: CASSQGTARGTGELFF. The CDR3 DNA sequence: TGTGCCAGCAGCCAAGGTACAGCGCGGGGCACCGGGGAGCTGTTTTTT.

This clonotype was picked up many times. The chain carries TRBV27 and TRBJ2-2, with a weak D call TRBD1 (5 bases). The CDR3 loop spans 17 amino acids. The ends were cut back, 4 bases at V and 0 bases at J, with 15 bases in the middle. In germline, CDR1 is MNHEY, CDR2 SMNVEV (reference sequence). The CDR3 region has the DNA TGTGCCAGCAGTTCCCCCTCGACAGCCACGAACACCGGGGAGCTGTTTTTT. Protein sequence: CASSSPSTATNTGELFF.

This clonotype was counted ten times or more. This chain links TRBV19 with TRBJ2-1; 11 nucleotides agree with TRBD2. Germline CDR1 reads LNHDA; CDR2 reads SQIVND (reference sequence). With V trimmed by 6 bases and J by 5 bases, 3 bases remained unmatched. The length of the CDR3 is 14 residues. DNA for the CDR3: TGTGCCAGTAGCGGGACTAGCGGAAACAATGAGCAGTTCTTC. This codes for CASSGTSGNNEQFF.

This chain joins TRBV4-1 and TRBJ1-2; 7 nucleotides line up with TRBD1. The CDR3 loop spans 17 amino acids. Germline CDR1 is MGHRA and CDR2 is YSYEKL. Unmatched junction bases numbered 23, after V lost 2 bases and J lost 14 bases. The CDR3 sequence is CASSQNPLVDRAPRLTF. The CDR3 DNA reads as TGCGCCAGCAGCCAAAATCCCCTCGTTGACAGGGCTCCCCGCTTAACCTTC.

This clonotype was seen more than once but under ten times. V and J are TRBV29-1 and TRBJ2-5; D is unresolved. The germline V gene encodes CDR1 SQVTM and CDR2 ANQGSEA. The CDR3 spans 14 residues. With 4 bases removed from V and 0 bases from J, the gap between germline ends came to 12 bases. The CDR3 loop is CSVVFVGHQETQYF. CDR3 in DNA: TGCAGCGTTGTTTTTGTGGGTCACCAAGAGACCCAGTACTTC.

This clonotype was found a few times. This chain connects TRBV4-1 to TRBJ1-1; D call uncertain. The CDR3 is 14 residues long. The V end was cut by 1 base, the J end by 5 bases, with 11 bases between. Germline CDR1 reads MGHRA; CDR2 reads YSYEKL. DNA of the CDR3: TGCGCCAGCAGCCAAGTGGGGATGACGACTGAAGCTTTCTTT. Its protein product is CASSQVGMTTEAFF.

The sample holds a few counts of this clonotype. The V and J genes are TRBV11-2 and TRBJ1-1, with a weak D call TRBD1 (6 bases). V lost 2 bases, J lost 6 bases, and 13 bases lay in between. This CDR3 spans 14 amino acids. The germline gives CDR1 SGHAT, CDR2 FQNNGV. CDR3 sequence: CASSLIGQSAEAFF. In nucleotides, the CDR3 is TGTGCCAGCAGCTTAATTGGACAGTCCGCTGAAGCTTTCTTT. The complete variable domain, with remaining parts taken from reference TRBV11-2 and TRBJ1-1, reads EAGVAQSPRYKIIEKRQSVAFWCNPISGHATLYWYQQILGQGPKLLIQFQNNGVVDDSQLPKDRFSAERLKGVDSTLKIQPAKLEDSAVYLCASSLIGQSAEAFFGQGTRLTVV.

Only a few counts were recorded for this clonotype. The chain recombines TRBV4-1 with TRBJ2-3; D gene uncertain. The CDR3 runs to 14 residues. The germline gives CDR1 MGHRA, CDR2 YSYEKL. Trimming removed 3 bases at V and 0 bases at J, with 7 bases between. The CDR3 DNA reads TGCGCCAGCAGCCAGAGTTCTAGCACAGATACGCAGTATTTT. It specifies CASSQSSSTDTQYF.

This clonotype was detected a few times. The chain joins TRBV6-2 or TRBV6-3 to TRBJ1-5, with a tentative D call TRBD1 (5 bases). The CDR3 totals 16 residues. The germline V gene encodes CDR1 MNHEY and CDR2 SVGEGT. Trimming stripped 6 bases from V and 6 bases from J, with 21 bases between. CDR3 residues: CASSPYPQGDAQPQHF. The CDR3 DNA is TGTGCCAGCAGCCCATACCCCCAGGGCGACGCTCAGCCCCAGCATTTT.

This clonotype was seen many times. This sequence joins TRBV5-1 and TRBJ2-5; a weak D match, TRBD1 (5 bases). The V end lost 6 bases, the J end lost 2 bases, and 14 bases lay between the germline ends. CDR1 is SGHRS, CDR2 YFSETQ, per germline. The CDR3 loop spans 14 amino acids. CDR3 residues: CASTFQGNQETQYF. In DNA form, the CDR3 reads TGCGCCAGCACGTTCCAGGGCAATCAAGAGACCCAGTACTTC. The entire variable domain, with the rest obtained from reference TRBV5-1 and TRBJ2-5, is as follows: KAGVTQTPRYLIKTRGQQVTLSCSPISGHRSVSWYQQTPGQGLQFLFEYFSETQRNKGNFPGRFSGRQFSNSRSEMNVSTLELGDSALYLCASTFQGNQETQYFGPGTRLLVL.

The rearrangement uses TRBV5-1 and TRBJ2-1; maybe TRBD2 (5 bases). V was shortened by 0 bases and J by 1 base, with 11 bases between the two germline ends. Germline V gene sequence: CDR1 SGHRS, CDR2 YFSETQ. This CDR3 has 16 residues. The CDR3 here is CASSLVAGVSYNEQFF. CDR3 DNA: TGCGCCAGCAGCTTGGTGGCGGGTGTGTCCTACAATGAGCAGTTCTTC.

In its sample, this clonotype was seen many times. The chain employs TRBV11-2 and TRBJ2-2; D gene ambiguous. V dropped 5 bases and J dropped 4 bases, with 14 bases sitting between them. The CDR3 runs 15 residues. Looked up from germline, CDR1 is SGHAT and CDR2 is FQNNGV. The CDR3 nucleotides are TGTGCCAGCAGCCCCCTGGGAATGGGCACCGGGGAGCTGTTTTTT. Amino acid sequence: CASSPLGMGTGELFF.

This clonotype was observed at least ten times. V and J are TRBV19 and TRBJ1-2, with 8 bases identical to TRBD1. This CDR3 has 13 residues. Germline CDR1 LNHDA, CDR2 SQIVND (reference sequence). With V trimmed by 4 bases and J by 7 bases, 5 bases remained unmatched. The CDR3 coding sequence is TGTGCCAGTAGTACCGGACAGGGCAGTGGCTACACCTTC. Amino acid sequence: CASSTGQGSGYTF. The entire variable domain, with the rest obtained from reference TRBV19 and TRBJ1-2, is as follows: DGGITQSPKYLFRKEGQNVTLSCEQNLNHDAMYWYRQDPGQGLRLIYYSQIVNDFQKGDIAEGYSVSREKKESFPLTVTSAQKNPTAFYLCASSTGQGSGYTFGSGTRLTVV.

This clonotype has a count of ten or more. The V call is TRBV4-1, the J call TRBJ2-7, with D possibly matching TRBD1 (5 bases). This CDR3 has 14 amino acids. V lost 2 bases, J lost 5 bases, and 13 bases lay in between. Germline V CDR1 and CDR2: MGHRA, YSYEKL. The CDR3 region has the DNA TGCGCCAGCAGCCAATCAGGGATTCTTGACGAGCAGTACTTC. This codes for CASSQSGILDEQYF.

The chain links TRBV29-1 to TRBJ2-3; 10 bases agree with TRBD2. Germline lookup yields CDR1 SQVTM and CDR2 ANQGSEA. The J segment lost 2 bases and the V segment lost 8 bases, leaving 7 bases of the junction unmatched. CDR3 length: 14 residues. The CDR3 spells CSLIAGGYTDTQYF. The CDR3 coding sequence is TGCAGCCTAATAGCGGGAGGTTACACAGATACGCAGTATTTT.

This clonotype was picked up many times. The chain recombines TRBV24-1 with TRBJ2-7; D is ambiguous. CDR1 is KGHDR and CDR2 is SFDVKD in the germline V gene. CDR3 length: 8 residues. Trimming shortened V by 10 bases and J by 5 bases, and 2 bases separated the two germline ends. CDR3 bases: TGTGCCACAGACGAGCAGTACTTC. Amino acid sequence: CATDEQYF.